This entry describes one T cell receptor beta chain. This clone came up a few times. Its specific antigen is unknown. Base-call qualities are not available, and no considerably larger clone is one nucleotide away. This sample was included in a study of cytomegalovirus exposure and HLA in healthy donors listed by TCRdb under 2017. For context, the study as a whole: In an earlier analysis of approximately 500 of the donors, 276 Gb of sequence data and roughly 100 million unique TCR beta sequences from some 170 million T cells were reported. Roughly 300 gigabases of sequencing data and some 85 million unique TCR sequences were included in an early release covering about 620 HLA-typed donors. Among the roughly 400 genotyped donors, approximately 77% belonged to the genetic ancestry cluster associated with self-reported Caucasian donors. The study aimed to test whether signatures of past pathogen exposure could be identified by cataloging public T cell receptors. The study profiled the T cell repertoires of about 720 subjects by immunosequencing and related them to cytomegalovirus serostatus. A separate validation cohort of roughly 110 different subjects was used in addition to the roughly 640-subject first cohort. The study combined high-throughput TCR immunosequencing, statistical association of individual TCRs with disease status, and machine learning to predict cytomegalovirus infection status. A later analysis re-analyzed previously published TCR beta repertoires from 550 to 700 donors and added high-resolution HLA genotyping to study TCR occurrence patterns. Rather than using new phenotypic data, the later analysis identified candidate immune exposures from TCR beta sequences and from how often those sequences occurred across donors. An earlier analysis of a few hundred of the donors applied high-throughput TCR beta sequencing to assess whether each TCR beta V gene segment acted as functional or pseudogenic. Alongside the repertoire data, information on donor age, sex, ethnicity and CMV serostatus was compiled. A later genetic analysis used genome-wide SNP genotypes for about 55% of the 666 donors, treating that subset as a discovery cohort. All discovery cohort repertoires had been generated on a single sequencing platform. Class I and class II HLA loci were covered by the typing at four-digit resolution. The number of donors typed differed by locus, with about 629-640 for A, B, C, DRB1 and DQB1, over 500 for DQA1, over 600 for DPA1, and 450 to 480 for DPB1. A handful of DR-DQ haplotypes were treated as single units for association and clustering because of strong linkage in the cohort. On average, roughly 250,000 unique TCR beta nucleotide sequences were sequenced per donor among 398 genotyped donors of the cohort, with 15% to 20% of those sequences being non-productive.

Deletion took 5 bases off V and 7 bases off J, with a span of 12 bases between the germline ends. The CDR3 runs 13 amino acids, cysteine and phenylalanine included. The read is trimmed to its CDR3 DNA, 39 bases read in frame from base 1. CDR1 and CDR2 are drawn from the germline V gene: SGHAT, FQNNGV. The library relied on the immunoSEQ multiplex PCR assay. A mixture of 60 forward primers for TCR Vbeta segments and 13 reverse primers for TCR Jbeta segments was used in the multiplex PCR. The CDR3 region of rearranged TCR beta genes was amplified from genomic DNA with a multiplex PCR assay. On the Illumina HiSeq System, the amplified TCR beta libraries were sequenced as 87-base-pair reads. The authors' pipeline ran thus. In a later analysis, some 80 million unique TCR beta chains were counted across the approximately 670 repertoires, and roughly 11 million of these chains were shared by at least two donors. Raw reads were error-corrected and collapsed into unique sequences with a nearest-neighbor algorithm that merged closely related sequences to remove PCR and sequencing errors. Alignment of CDR3 sequences to IMGT reference sequences was used to assign V, D and J gene segments. Each retained sequence needed at least a six-nucleotide match to both a V gene segment and a J gene segment. A rearrangement was called productive if the CDR3 had no stop codons and remained in frame with V and J, and every other rearrangement was called non-productive. Following IMGT convention, CDR3 was defined as the stretch from the second conserved V-encoded cysteine to the conserved J-encoded phenylalanine. In an earlier analysis of roughly 580 of the donors, sequences lacking an unambiguous match to a single V gene segment were excluded. In an earlier analysis of a few hundred of the donors, V segments were called functional above 56.7% productive rearrangements and were called segregating when the between-donor standard deviation exceeded 5%. A statistical classification framework was built to diagnose cytomegalovirus status from the catalog of TCR beta chain sequences. In a later analysis, V and J genes were assigned by comparing TCR nucleotide sequences against IMGT/GENE-DB human TR gene sequences. The TCRdist pipeline was used in a later analysis to assign CDR3 sequences and most-parsimonious VDJ recombination scenarios. In a later analysis, each TCR beta chain was defined by its CDR3 amino acid sequence together with its V-gene family, and reads without a unique V-gene family were excluded. As a way to deal with suspected cross-contamination and a sequencing artifact, a later analysis dropped roughly 620 nucleotide sequences that were highly shared and had low generation probability. In a later analysis, a clonal expansion index for each public chain was calculated from normalized within-repertoire ranks of inferred template counts. A later analysis computed generation probabilities with a VDJ recombination model fitted to out-of-frame rearrangements, and checked the results against IGoR. In a later analysis, hypergeometric tests were used to score TCR-TCR, TCR-HLA and TCR-CMV co-occurrence, with a repertoire-size bias correction applied to TCR pairs. In a later analysis, false discovery rates were estimated by permuting HLA or CMV assignments 20 times. A later analysis grouped co-occurring TCRs with DBSCAN, adding TCRdist sequence similarity when clustering within HLA-allele-positive subsets. For co-occurrence clustering, repertoires with fewer than 30,000 or more than 120,000 public chains were excluded, along with about five repertoires with anomalous nucleotide sharing. The source is immuneACCESS, and TCRdb retained only in-frame sequences with V and J called. Part of the clones is not carried over; for the studies checked, unresolved V genes explain less than half of this, and the remainder is unexplained. V, J and clone size are those of that table, while D and trimming were read from the DNA. Across this sample there are about 120,000 clones, with roughly 9% seen only once. The ten most abundant clones make up 6% to 7.5% of the sample.

What the work shows at the level of the full study, not this receptor alone: A later analysis reported that several top co-occurrence clusters appeared linked to parvovirus B19, influenza, CMV and Epstein-Barr virus. Specific HLA alleles were associated with 15,000 to 20,000 TCR beta sequences at a false discovery rate of 0.05 in a later analysis. In a later analysis, HLA-associated TCR beta chains showed more clonal expansion and lower generation probabilities than non-associated chains that were equally common. In an earlier analysis of 500 to 650 of the donors, most TCR beta V segments appeared in productive rearrangements about 87% or about 30% of the time, broadly matching IMGT annotations. The authors suggested that the approach could potentially be extended to other disease states and immunological phenotypes. In vitro tests confirmed that a few of the cytomegalovirus-associated TCR beta chains recognize cytomegalovirus antigens. In a later genetic analysis, a missense DCLRE1C variant was associated with V-gene and J-gene trimming of TCR beta chains, and the association was replicated in an independent cohort. CMV serostatus was the only immune exposure information available for the cohort. Some IMGT-functional V segments, including TRBV6-2 and TRBV6-3, could not be distinguished by the 87-base-pair reads and were therefore excluded. In the study, 150 to 200 TCR beta chains were listed as associated with cytomegalovirus. According to a later genetic analysis, donors in an Asian-associated ancestry cluster had fewer N-insertions in productive TCRs than the roughly 700-donor mean. A further reported finding was that TCR beta sequences accurately predicted the HLA-A and HLA-B alleles for most subjects in the first cohort. A later analysis found that most CMV-associated TCR beta chains appeared HLA-restricted, with HLA associations seemingly driven largely by CMV exposure. Fewer than 20 rarely observed V segments, including chromosome 9 orphons, were excluded from the earlier analysis of a few hundred of the donors because counts were too low. A later analysis found that TCR association rates varied across HLA loci, with DRB1 alleles showing the most associated TCRs and HLA-C alleles the fewest. The classifier was reported to diagnose cytomegalovirus status with high specificity and sensitivity in both the original cohort and the validation cohort. A group of highly shared sequence variants was considered likely to be a technical artifact of the sequencing pipeline. Across donors, most TCR sequences were observed very rarely, whereas some public TCRs were present in many individuals. When HLA alleles, especially DR and DQ, strongly co-occurred, TCR associations were difficult to assign to individual alleles. Presence/absence analyses assumed roughly uniform sequencing depth across donors, an assumption that may not hold. The cohort was sequenced for TCR beta chains only, and without alpha or paired-chain data the features that could be detected were limited. Linkage disequilibrium might explain the correlated functional status among segregating V segments, but an unknown experimental factor could not be ruled out. Because some donors lacked HLA typing at each locus, the association tests relied only on the typed subset.

The cohort was made up of 650 to 700 healthy bone marrow donors. All cohort members were sampled while nominally healthy, although unrecorded immune exposures were likely present. The donor was CMV seropositive and belonged to the group of 250 to 300 seropositive cohort members. A peripheral blood sample was provided by each donor, and peripheral blood mononuclear cells were used for TCR beta sequencing. The Qiagen DNeasy Blood Extraction Kit was used to extract genomic DNA from the blood cell samples. Sequencing was performed on PBMCs. This chain is built from TRBV11-2 and TRBJ1-5, with the D segment identity uncertain. This TCR was sampled from a woman in her thirties or forties in good health and CMV-seropositive. The nucleotides are TGTGCCAGCAGCCGGACCCGAGGGCAGCCCCAGCATTTT. Translated, it gives CASSRTRGQPQHF.